The 14 T cell receptor beta chains given below trace back to one sample, sequenced in a study of OX40 agonist ivuxolimab in advanced cancers. The method was immunoSEQ multiplex PCR; TCRdb's version includes in-frame clones alone and lacks a portion of them. The data contain over 70,000 clones, 85% to 90% of them singletons. Sequencing used CD4+ or CD8+ T cells sorted from blood, obtained in a trial of the OX40 agonist ivuxolimab. The receptors originated from an adult with an advanced solid tumor such as melanoma, head and neck, liver or kidney cancer.

The V gene is TRBV19, the J gene TRBJ1-2, with a possible D match to TRBD1 (5 bases). The ends were cut back, 7 bases at V and 4 bases at J, with 16 bases in the middle. This CDR3 has 14 residues. From germline, CDR1 is LNHDA and CDR2 SQIVND (reference sequence). For the CDR3, the DNA is TGTGCCAGTACCTACAATACAGGACTCTATGGCTACACCTTC. Translating it yields CASTYNTGLYGYTF.

The CDR3 sequence: CASSAEPRAGWVAEAFF. For the CDR3, the DNA is TGTGCCAGCAGCGCAGAACCTCGAGCAGGGTGGGTTGCTGAAGCTTTCTTT. The V call is TRBV9, the J call TRBJ1-1, with D possibly TRBD1 on 5 matching bases. Trimming took 3 bases from V and 6 from J, leaving 24 bases between them. The CDR3 loop spans 17 amino acids. Germline loops: CDR1 SGDLS, CDR2 YYNGEE.

V and J are TRBV29-1 and TRBJ2-5, with TRBD1 as a possible D gene (5 bases). The V gene lost 6 bases and the J gene lost 4 bases, with 12 bases spanning the gap. The V gene's germline CDR1 is SQVTM and CDR2 ANQGSEA. The CDR3 loop spans 12 amino acids. The CDR3: CSVTGQGETQYF. The CDR3 coding sequence is TGCAGCGTGACCGGACAAGGAGAGACCCAGTACTTC.

The CDR3 region has the DNA TGTGCCAGCAGTTTTGGGACTGAAACGACCTACGAGCAGTACTTC. It encodes CASSFGTETTYEQYF. The chain has TRBV28 and TRBJ2-7; a possible D gene is TRBD2 (6 bases). The CDR3 length is 15 residues. Trimming removed 3 bases from V and 2 bases from J, with 14 bases in between. Germline values: CDR1 MDHEN, CDR2 SYDVKM.

The chain couples TRBV9 to TRBJ2-7; 9 bases line up with TRBD2. Unmatched junction bases numbered 13, after V lost 0 bases and J lost 0 bases. Looked up from germline, CDR1 is SGDLS and CDR2 is YYNGEE. The CDR3 has 19 amino acids. CDR3 residues: CASSVGRTSVYLSSYEQYF. CDR3 DNA sequence: TGTGCCAGCAGCGTAGGGAGGACTAGCGTTTACTTGAGCTCCTACGAGCAGTACTTC.

The chain combines TRBV5-4 with TRBJ2-3; no clear D gene. The CDR3 is 13 residues long. V was shortened by 0 bases and J by 2 bases, with 4 bases between the two germline ends. Germline V gene lookup returns CDR1 SGHNT and CDR2 YYREEE (reference sequence). The CDR3 is CASSLASTDTQYF. For the CDR3, the DNA is TGTGCCAGCAGCTTGGCCTCCACAGATACGCAGTATTTT.

This clone has only one observation. V gene TRBV2 combines with J gene TRBJ2-7; 9 nucleotides line up with TRBD1. Germline V gene lookup returns CDR1 SNHLY and CDR2 FYNNEI. The CDR3 is made up of 14 amino acids. The junction had 12 bases not matched to a gene; V was cut back by 10 bases and J by 5 bases. The chain's CDR3 is CAMTPGQGRHEQYF. CDR3 bases: TGTGCCATGACCCCGGGACAGGGTAGACACGAGCAGTACTTC.

V usage is TRBV6-5 and J usage is TRBJ1-1; D possibly corresponds to TRBD1 (6 bases). Trimming took 6 bases from V and 4 from J, leaving 12 bases between them. Germline assignment: CDR1 MNHEY and CDR2 SVGAGI. The CDR3 has 13 residues. The CDR3 DNA reads as TGTGCCAGCAGCCTTGACAGGCTCACTGAAGCTTTCTTT. Encoded protein: CASSLDRLTEAFF.

The rearrangement links TRBV19 to TRBJ2-1; 11 nucleotides match TRBD2. This CDR3 comprises 16 residues. The trim removed 2 bases at V and 8 bases at J, leaving 8 bases unmatched. The germline CDR1 and CDR2 sequences are LNHDA and SQIVND (reference sequence). The DNA for the CDR3 is TGTGCCAGTAGTATAACTAGCGGGAGCCCGAGGGATGAGCAGTTCTTC. This sequence encodes CASSITSGSPRDEQFF.

The V call is TRBV6-5, the J call TRBJ2-7; TRBD1 is a possible D gene (6 bases). V lost 1 base and J 8 bases, leaving 21 bases between the germline ends. CDR1 MNHEY and CDR2 SVGAGI come from the germline V gene. The CDR3 length is 16 residues. CDR3 in amino acids: CASSYWARGQEGKQYF. The DNA of the CDR3 is TGTGCCAGCAGTTACTGGGCCCGGGGACAAGAAGGGAAGCAGTACTTC.

V gene TRBV6-5 combines with J gene TRBJ2-7, with D perhaps matching TRBD1 (5 bases). Germline CDR1 MNHEY, CDR2 SVGAGI. The CDR3 runs 13 residues. The V end was cut by 3 bases, the J end by 4 bases, with 10 bases between. This chain's CDR3 is CASSYQGRYEQYF. In DNA, the CDR3 is TGTGCCAGCAGTTATCAGGGAAGGTACGAGCAGTACTTC.

This clone was counted between two and nine times. The CDR3 spells CASSIVRATISQPQHF. CDR3 nucleotides: TGTGCCAGTAGTATTGTCAGGGCCACAATTTCTCAGCCCCAGCATTTT. The V gene is TRBV19, the J gene TRBJ1-5, with D perhaps matching TRBD1 (5 bases). This CDR3 spans 16 amino acids. V was pared by 3 bases and J by 6 bases, with 18 bases between. From germline, CDR1 is LNHDA and CDR2 SQIVND (reference sequence).

The table lists this clone with many counts. The chain employs TRBV6-6 and TRBJ2-5; tentatively, D is TRBD1 or TRBD2 (6 bases each). Per the germline V gene, CDR1 is MNHNY and CDR2 is SVGAGI (reference sequence). V was cut by 5 bases and J by 3 bases, with 10 bases left in between. The CDR3 covers 13 residues. CDR3: CASSNREEETQYF. CDR3 nucleotide sequence: TGTGCCAGCAGTAACAGGGAGGAAGAGACCCAGTACTTC.

The genes are TRBV27 and TRBJ1-2; tentatively, D is TRBD1 (5 bases). V lost 3 bases and J lost 2, with 7 bases in between. Germline assignment: CDR1 MNHEY and CDR2 SMNVEV (reference sequence). There are 13 residues in the CDR3. The CDR3: CASSFEGNYGYTF. Written as DNA, the CDR3 is TGTGCCAGCAGTTTCGAGGGGAACTATGGCTACACCTTC.